This T cell receptor (beta chain) was recovered during a study of glioma-infiltrating T cells. Overall study findings and caveats: A blood CDR3 motif signature was depleted in highly divergent patients.

Using RNA template, CDR3s of TCR alpha and beta were amplified with iRepertoire arm-PCR. TCRdb processed the multiplex PCR reads anew with MiXCR; each CDR3 protein has one entry. The table records more than 350,000 distinct CDR3 sequences, more than 35% of them present only once. Germline V gene lookup returns CDR1 MNHNS and CDR2 SASEGT. CDR3 length: 15 residues. Trimming cost V 6 bases and J 1 base; bases outside gene matches: 4. The table lists this clonotype with a few counts. Its antigen is not known. The sequenced sample consisted of glioma tissue, nonneoplastic brain tissue, or PBMCs (not recorded which). The receptor comes from a human donor with low-grade glioma or glioblastoma, undergoing nonglioma brain surgery, or in good health (not recorded which). This chain joins TRBV6-1 and TRBJ2-3; 10 positions agree with TRBD1. The CDR3 coding sequence is TGTGCCAGCAGCCGCGGACAGGGGGGCACAGATACGCAGTATTTT. Protein sequence: CASSRGQGGTDTQYF.